The rows below give T cell receptor beta chains drawn from one sample of a study of shared T cell receptors in the human thymus. Using immunoSEQ multiplex PCR, the repertoire was profiled, and TCRdb retains in-frame clones only, with some absent. The table includes hundreds of thousands of clones, over 75% detected once. The same data also went into a second study, on human thymus T cells.

Material for sequencing was thymocytes. The receptors here all came from a boy in the first two years of life with a congenital heart defect. Both conserved end residues are part of each CDR3. The order of the fields is V gene, CDR3 protein.

>TRBV11-2
CASSRTGTSGMGDEQYF
>TRBV13
CASSLGRGGPPTGELFF
>TRBV4-3
CASSQDIRAGGNQPQHF
>TRBV5-6
CASSSLQDRADTDTQYF
>TRBV6-1
CASSESGTGKYEQYF
>TRBV27
CASNPGLAGGSTGELFF
>TRBV28
CASSPRPGQSYEQYF
>TRBV10-3
CATRDRVSTGELFF
>TRBV4-3
CASSQDLGTALNYGYTF
>TRBV7-8
CASSLGRTTMNTEAFF
>TRBV7-2
CASSIQVSTDTQYF
>TRBV28
CASSPPSRTSGWRGTDTQYF
>TRBV5-1
CASKRGNTIYF
>TRBV10-3
CAISESGTHNQPQHF
>TRBV27
CASTPIGGYTEAFF
>TRBV29-1
CSVEDPRASGRANEQFF
>TRBV11-2
CASSLRREGMNTEAFF
>TRBV28
CASSLSPRDTGVAGNTIYF
>TRBV5-6
CASSLDYRGAYEQYF
>TRBV28
CASRVGEPKETQYF
>TRBV30
CAWRPWGRTEAFF
>TRBV5-1
CASSLEQGAAFF
>TRBV28
CASTYRDTTPGEQYF
>TRBV14
CASSQTGTSDTQYF
>TRBV5-4
CASSNRDSPYYGYTF
>TRBV7-9
CASSPLSGEAFF
>TRBV6-5
CASSFGQQGTNYGYTF
>TRBV5-8
CASSLARGTDKRTEAFF
>TRBV2
CASSVLASVDEQFF
>TRBV15
CATSRTGFNTYEQYF
>TRBV10-2
CASTSPTGQRNTEAFF
>TRBV27
CASSLRQDNQPQHF
>TRBV4-1
CASSQEDRSSYEQYF